The clone carrying this T cell receptor beta chain was counted ten times or more. TCRdb's copy holds only in-frame clones and misses some; the assay was immunoSEQ multiplex PCR. This sample yields about 350,000 clones, of which roughly 86% are seen a single time; 5.3% belongs to the top ten. This record comes from a study of blood T cell repertoires in COVID-19. Overall study: From the United States, Italy and Spain came samples of acute and convalescent COVID-19. T cells, B-cell-depleted T cells, or PBMCs supplied cDNA or gDNA.

Individuals drawn from approximately 26 US areas were about 18 to 89 years old. Cohorts were assigned according to the clinical history that participants reported. Germline V lookup: CDR1 SEHNR, CDR2 FQNEAQ (reference sequence). The CDR3 runs to 15 residues. Trimming cost V 5 bases and J 2 bases, with 15 bases left between them. What was sequenced was PBMCs or T cells enriched from blood (not recorded which). The clonotype originates from a woman aged 30 to 39 who had recovered from COVID-19. The rearrangement uses TRBV7-9 and TRBJ2-5; the D gene is possibly TRBD1 (6 bases). CDR3 DNA sequence: TGTGCCAGCAGCACCCGGGACAAGAATCAAGAGACCCAGTACTTC. This encodes CASSTRDKNQETQYF.